Listed below are T cell receptor beta chains from one sample, sequenced in a study of radiotherapy plus CTLA-4 blockade in lung cancer. Generated by immunoSEQ multiplex PCR, the TCRdb table keeps only in-frame clones and is missing some. Of some 60,000 clones in the sample, about 72% were seen once. Sequencing was performed on peripheral blood, taken from a patient treated with radiotherapy plus ipilimumab. All receptors derive from a human donor with non-small cell lung cancer who had a complete response to radiotherapy plus ipilimumab. Both conserved end residues are part of each CDR3.

j_call,v_call,cdr3_aa
TRBJ1-4,TRBV18,CASSPQGAPNEKLFF
TRBJ2-1,TRBV7-2,CASSSLPRGYNEQFF
TRBJ2-7,TRBV5-6,CASSRRRQGGEQYF
TRBJ2-7,TRBV10-1,CASSDGLGSSYEQYF
TRBJ1-3,TRBV4-1,CASSQGTGAGNTIYF
TRBJ2-1,TRBV2,CASSASSGTRWGEQFF
TRBJ2-1,TRBV5-6,CASSMGHLNEQFF
TRBJ2-7,TRBV6-1,CASTPDRERYEQYF
TRBJ1-5,TRBV4-3,CASSPGQGNDQPQHF
TRBJ2-7,TRBV27,CASSGTRQGVYEQYF
TRBJ2-5,TRBV6-6,CASSYLTVGQETQYF
TRBJ2-5,TRBV28,CASSDRLAGVGETQYF
TRBJ1-2,TRBV7-9,CASSRGQGMFGYTF
TRBJ1-1,TRBV6-5,CASSDEGVRAFF
TRBJ2-1,TRBV27,CASSLSAGPLGEQFF
TRBJ2-1,TRBV11-2,CASSLVGTSGPYNEQFF
TRBJ2-7,TRBV28,CATMFYGYEQYF
TRBJ1-4,TRBV6-5,CASSGWGLSEKLFF
TRBJ2-2,TRBV5-1,CASSPRLYAPGELFF
TRBJ1-4,TRBV5-5,CASSLVTTNEKLFF
TRBJ2-7,TRBV5-6,CASSLGRRENYEQYF
TRBJ1-6,TRBV30,CAWTGQPNSPLHF
TRBJ2-3,TRBV7-2,CASSLAGLGITDTQYF
TRBJ1-2,TRBV9,CASSVGVDNYGYTF
TRBJ1-1,TRBV7-2,CASNPTGTVFGVTEAFF
TRBJ2-7,TRBV27,CASSLGAGGAYEQYF
TRBJ2-1,TRBV6-5,CASGLLSSYNEQFF
TRBJ1-1,TRBV15,CATSRGGSSNTEAFF
TRBJ2-7,TRBV27,CASRLQGAASSYEQYF